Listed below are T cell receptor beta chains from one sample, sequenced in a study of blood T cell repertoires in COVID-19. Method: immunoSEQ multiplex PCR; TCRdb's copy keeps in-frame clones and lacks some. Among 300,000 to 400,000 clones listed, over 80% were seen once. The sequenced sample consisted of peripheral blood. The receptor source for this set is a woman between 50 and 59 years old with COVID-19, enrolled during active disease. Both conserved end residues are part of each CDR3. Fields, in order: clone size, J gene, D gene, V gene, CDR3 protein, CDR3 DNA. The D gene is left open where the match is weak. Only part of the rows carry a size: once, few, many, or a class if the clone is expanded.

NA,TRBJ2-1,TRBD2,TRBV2,CASSGTSGREIYNEQFF,TGTGCCAGCAGTGGGACTAGCGGGAGAGAAATCTACAATGAGCAGTTCTTC
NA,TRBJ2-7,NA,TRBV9,CASSPQGGSYEQYF,TGTGCCAGCAGCCCCCAGGGGGGATCCTACGAGCAGTACTTC
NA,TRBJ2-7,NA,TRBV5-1,CASSLDGLSSDLLTREQYF,TGCGCCAGCAGCTTGGACGGACTTTCCTCTGATCTCCTCACCCGCGAGCAGTACTTC
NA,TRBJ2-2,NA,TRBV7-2,CASSFSGGRANTGELFF,TGTGCCAGCAGCTTTAGCGGTGGGAGAGCAAACACCGGGGAGCTGTTTTTT
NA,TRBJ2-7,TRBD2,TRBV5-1,CASSLVLAGGSGEQYF,TGCGCCAGCAGCTTGGTTCTAGCGGGAGGGTCGGGGGAGCAGTACTTC
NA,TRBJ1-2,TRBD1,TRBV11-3,CASTPFQGARYTF,TGTGCCAGCACTCCGTTTCAGGGGGCTCGCTACACCTTC
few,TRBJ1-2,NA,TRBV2,CASSARQLYGYTF,TGTGCCAGCAGTGCCCGACAGCTCTATGGCTACACCTTC
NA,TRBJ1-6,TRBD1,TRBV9,CASSSDRGNSSPLHF,TGTGCCAGCAGCTCTGACAGGGGGAACAGCTCACCCCTCCACTTT
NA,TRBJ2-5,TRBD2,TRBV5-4,CAISPGGVQETQYF,TGTGCCATATCCCCGGGGGGAGTCCAAGAGACCCAGTACTTC
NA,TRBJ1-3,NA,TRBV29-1,CSVNDRGNTIYF,TGCAGCGTTAATGACAGGGGAAACACCATATATTTT
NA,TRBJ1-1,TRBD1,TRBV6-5,CASRTQGADTEAFF,TGTGCCAGCAGAACACAGGGGGCCGACACTGAAGCTTTCTTT
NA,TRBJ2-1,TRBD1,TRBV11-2,CASSFGQGRNEQFF,TGTGCCAGCAGCTTCGGACAGGGGCGCAATGAGCAGTTCTTC
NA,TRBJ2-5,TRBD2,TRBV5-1,CASSLGILADQETQYF,TGCGCCAGCAGCTTGGGGATCCTAGCGGACCAAGAGACCCAGTACTTC
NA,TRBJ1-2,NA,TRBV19,CASSGNGYGYTF,TGTGCCAGTAGTGGTAACGGCTATGGCTACACCTTC
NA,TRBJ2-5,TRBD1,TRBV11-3,CASSLAGGAGSKTQYF,TGTGCCAGCAGCCTCGCAGGGGGCGCCGGGTCGAAGACCCAGTACTTC
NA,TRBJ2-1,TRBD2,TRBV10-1,CASSAGLAGDEQFF,TGCGCCAGCAGTGCGGGACTAGCGGGAGATGAGCAGTTCTTC
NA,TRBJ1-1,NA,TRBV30,CAWRWGENTEAFF,TGTGCCTGGCGATGGGGGGAGAACACTGAAGCTTTCTTT
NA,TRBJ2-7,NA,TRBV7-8,CASSLGAGTLNEQYF,TGTGCCAGCAGCTTAGGGGCCGGGACTCTCAACGAGCAGTACTTC
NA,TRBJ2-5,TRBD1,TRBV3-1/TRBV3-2,CASSQEAPTGAQETQYF,TGTGCCAGCAGCCAAGAAGCCCCGACAGGGGCCCAAGAGACCCAGTACTTC
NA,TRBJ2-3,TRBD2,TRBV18,CASSPLAGDSDTQYF,TGTGCCAGCTCCCCCCTAGCGGGAGACTCGGATACGCAGTATTTT
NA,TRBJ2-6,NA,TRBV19,CASSMGGSGANVLTF,TGTGCCAGTAGTATGGGGGGCTCTGGGGCCAACGTCCTGACTTTC
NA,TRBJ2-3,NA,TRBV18,CASSPYRDSGPDF,TGTGCCAGCTCACCATACCGGGACTCAGGTCCGGATTTT
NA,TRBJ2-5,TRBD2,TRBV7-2,CASSLEIAGGPQYF,TGTGCCAGCAGCTTAGAGATAGCGGGAGGCCCCCAGTACTTC
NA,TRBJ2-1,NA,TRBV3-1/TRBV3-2,CASSQEGGDSYNEQFF,TGTGCCAGCAGCCAAGAGGGTGGAGACTCATACAATGAGCAGTTCTTC
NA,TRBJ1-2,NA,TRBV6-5,CASSYGGADYGYTF,TGTGCCAGCAGTTACGGGGGGGCGGATTATGGCTACACCTTC
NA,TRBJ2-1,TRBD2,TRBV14,CASSQWTSGMNEQFF,TGTGCCAGCAGCCAATGGACTAGCGGGATGAATGAGCAGTTCTTC
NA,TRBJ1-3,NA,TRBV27,CASSRGLSGNTIYF,TGTGCCAGCAGTCGCGGGCTCTCTGGAAACACCATATATTTT
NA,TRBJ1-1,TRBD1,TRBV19,CASSTQVWHRGPNTEAFF,TGTGCCAGTAGTACGCAGGTTTGGCACAGGGGGCCGAACACTGAAGCTTTCTTT
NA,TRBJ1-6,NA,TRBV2,CALGGLSPLHF,TGTGCCCTCGGGGGGCTTTCACCCCTCCACTTT
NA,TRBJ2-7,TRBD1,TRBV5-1,CASSLGTGGYEQYF,TGCGCCAGCAGCTTGGGGACAGGGGGTTACGAGCAGTACTTC
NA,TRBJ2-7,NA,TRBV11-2,CASSLRQLYEQYF,TGTGCCAGCAGCTTAAGACAGCTATACGAGCAGTACTTC
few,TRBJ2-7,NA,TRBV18,CASSRDLLGSYEQYF,TGTGCCAGCTCGCGAGACTTGCTCGGGTCCTACGAGCAGTACTTC
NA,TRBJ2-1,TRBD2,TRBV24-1,CATSDRAGSSYNEQFF,TGTGCCACCAGTGATAGAGCGGGGAGCTCCTACAATGAGCAGTTCTTC
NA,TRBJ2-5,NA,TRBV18,CASSPPLSQETQYF,TGTGCCAGCTCACCACCGCTATCACAAGAGACCCAGTACTTC
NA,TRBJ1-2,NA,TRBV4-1,CASSQDQGNYGYTF,TGCGCCAGCAGCCAAGATCAGGGAAACTATGGCTACACCTTC
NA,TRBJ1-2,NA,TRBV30,CAWTVGLIYGYGYTF,TGTGCCTGGACTGTCGGACTAATCTACGGCTATGGCTACACCTTC
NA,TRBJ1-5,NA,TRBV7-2,CASSSQGYNQPQHF,TGTGCCAGCAGCTCCCAGGGTTACAATCAGCCCCAGCATTTT
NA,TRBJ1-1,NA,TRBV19,CASSMRDTEAFF,TGTGCCAGTAGTATGAGGGACACTGAAGCTTTCTTT
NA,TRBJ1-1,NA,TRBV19,CASSSPRVLNTEAFF,TGTGCCAGTAGTTCTCCAAGAGTTCTGAACACTGAAGCTTTCTTT
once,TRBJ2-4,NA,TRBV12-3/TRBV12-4,CASSLKNIQYF,TGTGCCAGCTCACTAAAAAACATTCAGTACTTC